These 20 T cell receptor beta chains were all obtained from the same sample, sequenced in a study of cytotoxic CD8 clonotypes in ibrutinib-treated CLL. Profiled with immunoSEQ multiplex PCR; TCRdb holds only in-frame clones, not every one. The data contain over 120,000 clones, 80% of them singletons. The sample was PBMCs, taken after 36 months of ibrutinib treatment. The source is a human donor with chronic lymphocytic leukemia.

The rearrangement joins TRBV21-1 to TRBJ2-5. TRBV21-1 is described as a pseudogene. The CDR3 is 16 amino acids. CDR3 region: CASRYRLDTFSETQYF. Here the CDR3 DNA reads TGTGCCAGCAGGTACCGGCTAGACACTTTCTCTGAGACCCAGTACTTC.

CDR3 sequence (DNA): TGTGCCAGCAGTGAACAGGGGACTCGCACAGATACGCAGTATTTT. The encoded protein is CASSEQGTRTDTQYF. The chain employs TRBV27 and TRBJ2-3; perhaps TRBD1 as D (7 bases). Germline lookup yields CDR1 MNHEY and CDR2 SMNVEV (reference sequence). The CDR3 runs to 15 residues. V shed 5 bases and J shed 1 base, with 13 bases lying between them.

Turning to this clone: This specimen includes other DNA sequences encoding the same CDR3. This chain links TRBV6-5 with TRBJ2-3, with D unclear. The germline V gene has CDR1 MNHEY and CDR2 SVGAGI. This CDR3 is built from 13 residues. V dropped 2 bases and J dropped 0 bases, with 3 bases sitting between them. The CDR3 DNA sequence: TGTGCCAGCAGTTACAGTAGCACAGATACGCAGTATTTT. Its protein is CASSYSSTDTQYF.

This chain joins TRBV29-1 and TRBJ2-7, with D possibly TRBD1 on 6 matching bases. Germline V gene sequence: CDR1 SQVTM, CDR2 ANQGSEA. V lost 0 bases, J lost 3 bases, and 15 bases lay in between. The CDR3 length is 15 residues. In nucleotides, the CDR3 is TGCAGCGTTGAAGATCCGGAGACAGGAGTCTACGAGCAGTACTTC. It is translated as CSVEDPETGVYEQYF.

The rearrangement joins TRBV30 to TRBJ1-1; 8 positions agree with TRBD1. This CDR3 comprises 10 residues. The J segment lost 8 bases and the V segment lost 5 bases, leaving 1 base of the junction unmatched. The V gene's germline CDR1 is GTSNPN and CDR2 SVGIG (reference sequence). As DNA, the CDR3 is TGTGCCTGGTGGGACAGGGAAGCTTTCTTT. Protein sequence: CAWWDREAFF. The variable domain in full, completed from reference TRBV30 and TRBJ1-1, reads SQTIHQWPATLVQPVGSPLSLECTVEGTSNPNLYWYRQAAGRGLQLLFYSVGIGQISSEVPQNLSASRPQDRQFILSSKKLLLSDSGFYLCAWWDREAFFGQGTRLTVV.

This chain uses TRBV5-1 with TRBJ2-2, with 10 bases identical to TRBD2. The germline V gene has CDR1 SGHRS and CDR2 YFSETQ. This CDR3 spans 15 amino acids. V shed 5 bases and J 3 bases; nucleotides not matched to a gene: 4. CDR3 DNA sequence: TGCGCCAGCAGATTAGCGGGAGGCTACACCGGGGAGCTGTTTTTT. Its protein product is CASRLAGGYTGELFF.

This rearrangement joins TRBV18 to TRBJ2-2, with a tentative D call TRBD1 (6 bases). This CDR3 comprises 14 residues. Trimming pared 3 bases from V and 5 bases from J, leaving 10 bases between. Looked up from germline, CDR1 is KGHSH and CDR2 is LQKENI. The CDR3 bases are TGTGCCAGCTCACCGGGGGCGTTTACCGGGGAGCTGTTTTTT. Protein: CASSPGAFTGELFF.

The chain links TRBV11-2 to TRBJ2-1; 7 nucleotides line up with TRBD2. V lost 1 base, J lost 2 bases, and 5 bases stayed unmatched. The CDR3 runs to 16 residues. CDR1 is SGHAT, CDR2 FQNNGV, per germline. The CDR3 sequence: CASSLVASGTYNEQFF. The CDR3 DNA sequence: TGTGCCAGCAGCTTAGTAGCTAGCGGAACCTACAATGAGCAGTTCTTC.

The rearrangement uses TRBV19 and TRBJ2-3, with D perhaps TRBD1 or TRBD2 (6 bases each). CDR3 length equals 17 residues. The germline V gene has CDR1 LNHDA and CDR2 SQIVND (reference sequence). The V gene lost 4 bases and the J gene lost 6 bases, with 23 bases spanning the gap. CDR3 sequence (DNA): TGTGCCAGTAGTAAAACTCAAGGGGGGACGGCATCCGATACGCAGTATTTT. It specifies CASSKTQGGTASDTQYF.

The V and J genes are TRBV6-5 and TRBJ1-1, with TRBD1 as a possible D gene (5 bases). CDR1 and CDR2 from the germline V gene are MNHEY and SVGAGI. V dropped 8 bases and J dropped 8 bases, with 12 bases sitting between them. This CDR3 comprises 11 residues. CDR3 residues: CASVMGPEAFF. CDR3 DNA: TGTGCCAGCGTAATGGGGCCAGAAGCTTTCTTT.

This chain connects TRBV4-1 to TRBJ2-4; perhaps TRBD2 as D (5 bases). This CDR3 comprises 15 residues. Germline values: CDR1 MGHRA, CDR2 YSYEKL. V gave up 2 bases and J gave up 1 base, with 9 bases separating them. The CDR3 region is CASSQIRDAKNIQYF. The CDR3 DNA reads TGCGCCAGCAGCCAAATCCGGGATGCCAAAAACATTCAGTACTTC.

The rearrangement links TRBV18 to TRBJ1-3, with unresolved D. Germline CDR1 reads KGHSH; CDR2 reads LQKENI. V shed 1 base and J shed 2 bases, with 9 bases lying between them. The CDR3 is 15 amino acids. CDR3 protein: CASSPQGEAGNTIYF. In DNA form, the CDR3 reads TGTGCCAGCTCACCACAGGGAGAAGCTGGAAACACCATATATTTT.

The chain couples TRBV19 to TRBJ1-3; tentative D call: TRBD1 (5 bases). V shed 7 bases and J shed 0 bases, with 10 bases lying between them. Germline CDR1 is LNHDA and CDR2 is SQIVND (reference sequence). This CDR3 is 14 amino acids long. In DNA, the CDR3 is TGTGCCAGTACCGCGACAGTCTCTGGAAACACCATATATTTT. It translates to CASTATVSGNTIYF. The variable domain in full, with the rest retrieved from reference TRBV19 and TRBJ1-3, is DGGITQSPKYLFRKEGQNVTLSCEQNLNHDAMYWYRQDPGQGLRLIYYSQIVNDFQKGDIAEGYSVSREKKESFPLTVTSAQKNPTAFYLCASTATVSGNTIYFGEGSWLTVV.

The CDR3 loop is CASSVRGSNTEAFF. The CDR3 nucleotides are TGTGCCAGCAGCGTAAGGGGATCAAACACTGAAGCTTTCTTT. The rearrangement uses TRBV9 and TRBJ1-1; D is possibly TRBD1 (5 bases). Germline lookup yields CDR1 SGDLS and CDR2 YYNGEE. CDR3 length: 14 amino acids. V was trimmed by 1 base and J by 2 bases, leaving 9 bases between them.

The sample holds one count of this clone. The V and J genes are TRBV28 and TRBJ1-4; the match to TRBD1 covers 9 bases. This CDR3 comprises 16 residues. The V and J ends lost 5 bases and 8 bases, in that order; junction bases with no gene match: 12. Germline loops: CDR1 MDHEN, CDR2 SYDVKM. The CDR3 nucleotides are TGTGCCAGCAGTCTTTTTACCGGGACAGGGAGAGAAAAACTGTTTTTT. This codes for CASSLFTGTGREKLFF.

The V and J genes are TRBV19 and TRBJ1-4; no reliable D call. Trimming took off 2 bases at V and 3 bases at J, with 10 bases between the two ends. CDR3 length: 15 amino acids. Germline V gene data show CDR1 as LNHDA and CDR2 as SQIVND (reference sequence). The CDR3 nucleotides are TGTGCCAGTAGTATATCGCCGACGGCTAATGAAAAACTGTTTTTT. Translating it yields CASSISPTANEKLFF.

The rearrangement links TRBV2 to TRBJ2-7; a possible D gene is TRBD2 (5 bases). There are 11 residues in the CDR3. V shed 7 bases and J shed 5 bases, with 9 bases lying between them. Germline-derived CDR1 and CDR2 are SNHLY and FYNNEI. As DNA, the CDR3 is TGTGCCAGCATTGAGGGCCACGAGCAGTACTTC. Amino acids: CASIEGHEQYF.

The rearrangement links TRBV5-1 to TRBJ2-7, with 9 bases matching TRBD1. This CDR3 has 15 amino acids. Germline assignment: CDR1 SGHRS and CDR2 YFSETQ. The junction had 9 bases not matched to a gene; V was cut back by 6 bases and J by 2 bases. CDR3 sequence: CASTWGDREAYEQYF. CDR3 bases: TGCGCCAGCACTTGGGGGGACAGGGAGGCCTACGAGCAGTACTTC.

CDR3 sequence: CASSQAPLAKTYEQYF. Written as DNA, the CDR3 is TGCGCCAGCAGCCAAGCCCCACTAGCAAAAACGTACGAGCAGTACTTC. The rearrangement links TRBV4-1 to TRBJ2-7; tentative D call: TRBD2 (6 bases). From germline, CDR1 is MGHRA and CDR2 YSYEKL. V was trimmed by 1 base and J by 4 bases, leaving 17 bases between them. The CDR3 is 16 amino acids.

The chain carries TRBV15 and TRBJ2-1, with 11 bases lining up with TRBD2. Per the germline V gene, CDR1 is LNHNV and CDR2 is YYDKDF (reference sequence). The V segment lost 3 bases and the J segment 5 bases; nucleotides outside the gene matches: 3. This CDR3 is built from 15 residues. The CDR3 reads CATSSSGRGNNEQFF. The CDR3 coding sequence is TGTGCCACCAGCAGTAGCGGGAGGGGCAACAATGAGCAGTTCTTC.